What follows are 23 T cell receptor beta chains derived from one specimen sequenced in a study of blood T cell repertoires in COVID-19. Assay used: immunoSEQ multiplex PCR; TCRdb lists only in-frame clones, some missing. Seen here are around 300,000 clones, 70% to 90% observed once, and the top ten hold 11%. Sequenced: peripheral blood. The receptor source for this set is a woman in her 70s with acute or convalescent COVID-19.

This clone was seen once. The rearrangement joins TRBV5-1 to TRBJ2-1; 10 positions agree with TRBD1. The CDR3 extends over 19 amino acids. Trimming took 4 bases from V and 3 from J; bases not matched to a gene: 16. Germline CDR1 is SGHRS and CDR2 is YFSETQ. For the CDR3, the DNA is TGCGCCAGCAGCGTCACCGGGACAGGGGTCTCCCTCAACTACAATGAGCAGTTCTTC. Its translation is CASSVTGTGVSLNYNEQFF.

The chain carries TRBV5-6 and TRBJ2-1; TRBD2 matches at 9 bases. The V segment lost 4 bases and the J segment 8 bases; nucleotides outside the gene matches: 10. Germline V gene data show CDR1 as SGHDT and CDR2 as YYEEEE. This CDR3 has 15 residues. The CDR3: CASSAFWRGGYEQFF. CDR3 DNA sequence: TGTGCCAGCAGCGCCTTTTGGCGGGGGGGGTATGAGCAGTTCTTC.

V is TRBV6-5 and J is TRBJ1-2; TRBD1 might be the D (5 bases). This CDR3 comprises 14 residues. CDR1 and CDR2 from the germline V gene are MNHEY and SVGAGI. Trimming left V 7 bases short and J 4 bases short, with 16 bases between. The CDR3 DNA reads TGTGCCAGCAAAGGGGCCCCTGCCTCCTATGGCTACACCTTC. It codes for CASKGAPASYGYTF.

This rearrangement joins TRBV2 to TRBJ1-2; the D gene is possibly TRBD1 (5 bases). CDR3 size: 13 residues. The V end lost 5 bases, the J end lost 4 bases, and 11 bases lay between the germline ends. Germline V gene lookup returns CDR1 SNHLY and CDR2 FYNNEI. The CDR3 DNA sequence: TGTGCCAGCAGTTCCGGACACGGCTATGGCTACACCTTC. Translating gives CASSSGHGYGYTF. Full variable domain (outside the CDR3, taken from reference TRBV2 and TRBJ1-2): EPEVTQTPSHQVTQMGQEVILRCVPISNHLYFYWYRQILGQKVEFLVSFYNNEISEKSEIFDDQFSVERPDGSNFTLKIRSTKLEDSAMYFCASSSGHGYGYTFGSGTRLTVV.

The genes are TRBV18 and TRBJ1-1, with 9 nucleotides matching TRBD1. V was clipped by 5 bases and J by 6 bases; unmatched bases: 10. Germline CDR1 and CDR2: KGHSH and LQKENI. There are 15 residues in the CDR3. The CDR3: CASSTRDRDKAEAFF. CDR3 coding DNA: TGTGCCAGCTCAACCCGGGACAGGGATAAGGCTGAAGCTTTCTTT. Drawing the rest from reference TRBV18 and TRBJ1-1, the complete variable domain is NAGVMQNPRHLVRRRGQEARLRCSPMKGHSHVYWYRQLPEEGLKFMVYLQKENIIDESGMPKERFSAEFPKEGPSILRIQQVVRGDSAAYFCASSTRDRDKAEAFFGQGTRLTVV.

The chain employs TRBV11-2 and TRBJ2-7; D is uncertain. The CDR3 runs to 13 residues. V was trimmed by 1 base and J by 5 bases, leaving 9 bases between them. Germline V gene sequence: CDR1 SGHAT, CDR2 FQNNGV. CDR3 sequence: CASSLGLVDEQYF. In DNA form, the CDR3 reads TGTGCCAGCAGCTTAGGCCTAGTCGACGAGCAGTACTTC.

The V call is TRBV12-3 or TRBV12-4, the J call TRBJ1-5; the D gene is possibly TRBD1 (5 bases). Trimming took 7 bases from V and 3 from J, leaving 10 bases between them. The CDR3 runs 13 residues. The CDR3 reads CASKGPYNQPQHF. As DNA, the CDR3 is TGTGCCAGCAAGGGGCCGTACAATCAGCCCCAGCATTTT.

The chain employs TRBV2 and TRBJ1-3; tentatively, D is TRBD1 (5 bases). This CDR3 has 18 amino acids. V gave up 1 base and J gave up 0 bases, with 16 bases separating them. Germline V gene data show CDR1 as SNHLY and CDR2 as FYNNEI. The CDR3 region is CASSEVARGRYSGNTIYF. In DNA, the CDR3 is TGTGCCAGCAGTGAAGTTGCACGGGGGAGATACTCTGGAAACACCATATATTTT.

The chain combines TRBV4-2 with TRBJ2-7; 10 nucleotides line up with TRBD2. Germline loops: CDR1 LGHNA, CDR2 YNFKEQ. This CDR3 is 16 amino acids long. V lost 0 bases and J lost 2; bases outside the gene matches: 4. The CDR3 bases are TGTGCCAGCAGCCAAGAAGCTAGCGGGGGTACCTACGAGCAGTACTTC. Its translation: CASSQEASGGTYEQYF.

The chain employs TRBV19 and TRBJ2-2; TRBD2 might be the D (6 bases). The length of the CDR3 is 16 residues. The germline gives CDR1 LNHDA, CDR2 SQIVND (reference sequence). V was shortened by 8 bases and J by 6 bases, with 22 bases between the two germline ends. This CDR3 is CASRSAGLGNPGELFF. CDR3 DNA sequence: TGTGCCAGTCGATCCGCGGGGTTGGGAAACCCCGGGGAGCTGTTTTTT.

The V and J genes are TRBV19 and TRBJ2-1; unclear D gene. V lost 4 bases and J 2 bases, leaving 15 bases between the germline ends. CDR1 and CDR2 from the germline V gene are LNHDA and SQIVND (reference sequence). CDR3 length: 16 amino acids. This chain's CDR3 is CASSTPTQPPYNEQFF. The CDR3 bases are TGTGCCAGTAGTACCCCCACTCAACCCCCCTACAATGAGCAGTTCTTC.

CDR3 DNA sequence: TGTGCCAGCAGCGACATGACAGGGAATGGCTACACCTTC. Translated, it gives CASSDMTGNGYTF. The gene calls are TRBV2 and TRBJ1-2, with TRBD1 identical over 7 bases. V shed 6 bases and J 6 bases; nucleotides not matched to a gene: 7. This CDR3 is built from 13 residues. CDR1 is SNHLY and CDR2 is FYNNEI in the germline V gene.

This chain joins TRBV7-8 and TRBJ2-2; 7 nucleotides line up with TRBD2. V was pared by 6 bases and J by 7 bases, with 11 bases of the junction left unmatched. Germline V gene sequence: CDR1 SGHVS, CDR2 FQNEAQ. This CDR3 comprises 15 residues. The CDR3 DNA is TGTGCCAGCAGTCCCAGGCGGGGGATCGTCGGGGAGCTGTTTTTT. Translation: CASSPRRGIVGELFF.

There are a few counts of this clone. This chain connects TRBV24-1 to TRBJ1-5, with 8 bases that match TRBD1. The CDR3 has 14 residues. The germline gives CDR1 KGHDR, CDR2 SFDVKD. V shed 6 bases, J shed 9 bases, and the junction held 9 bases outside the gene matches. CDR3 protein: CATSNQGAFTPQHF. CDR3 nucleotides: TGTGCCACCAGTAACCAGGGGGCCTTTACGCCCCAGCATTTT.

The rearrangement links TRBV5-1 to TRBJ2-2; a possible D gene is TRBD2 (7 bases). The CDR3 runs 14 residues. Germline CDR1 reads SGHRS; CDR2 reads YFSETQ. V was cut by 4 bases and J by 4 bases, with 11 bases left in between. The CDR3 spells CASSRGGSTGELFF. For the CDR3, the DNA is TGCGCCAGCAGCAGGGGGGGAAGCACCGGGGAGCTGTTTTTT.

The chain joins TRBV7-8 to TRBJ2-1; TRBD2 matches 9 bases. CDR1 and CDR2 from the germline V gene are SGHVS and FQNEAQ. The CDR3 consists of 17 residues. V was clipped by 3 bases and J by 0 bases; unmatched bases: 6. DNA for the CDR3: TGTGCCAGCAGCTTTTGGCGGGGGGGCATCTCCTACAATGAGCAGTTCTTC. Protein product: CASSFWRGGISYNEQFF.

The CDR3: CASSPNSGSLDSPLHF. DNA of the CDR3: TGTGCCAGCAGCCCGAATTCCGGGTCCCTCGATTCACCCCTCCACTTT. The chain couples TRBV7-8 to TRBJ1-6; D gene uncertain. Germline-derived CDR1 and CDR2 are SGHVS and FQNEAQ. The CDR3 sequence is 16 residues long. The ends were cut back, 5 bases at V and 8 bases at J, with 19 bases in the middle.

The genes are TRBV7-9 and TRBJ2-3; no clear D. The germline V and J ends were trimmed by 3 bases and 1 base, with 5 bases remaining between them. The CDR3 has 13 residues. Germline V gene data show CDR1 as SEHNR and CDR2 as FQNEAQ (reference sequence). CDR3 sequence: CASSFSGTDTQYF. The CDR3 nucleotides are TGTGCCAGCAGCTTCAGTGGCACAGATACGCAGTATTTT.

The J gene is TRBJ1-2, the V gene TRBV3-1 (or the pseudogene TRBV3-2), with D possibly being TRBD1 (5 bases). The CDR3 has 14 residues. Germline V lookup: CDR1 LGHDT, CDR2 YNNKEL (reference sequence). V was trimmed by 1 base and J by 8 bases, leaving 14 bases between them. This CDR3 is CASSQGEGVGGYTF. The DNA for the CDR3 is TGTGCCAGCAGCCAAGGTGAAGGGGTCGGAGGCTACACCTTC.

This chain connects TRBV7-2 to TRBJ1-1; D is uncertain. Trimming took off 7 bases at V and 4 bases at J, with 13 bases between the two ends. Germline CDR1 reads SGHTA; CDR2 reads FQGNSA. This CDR3 comprises 13 residues. The DNA for the CDR3 is TGTGCCAGCACACGGGAGCTGATCACTGAAGCTTTCTTT. Its translation is CASTRELITEAFF.

On this clone: The same CDR3 arises from other DNA sequences in this sample as well. The CDR3: CASSVEGGINQPQHF. In DNA, the CDR3 is TGTGCCAGCAGCGTAGAAGGGGGCATCAATCAGCCCCAGCATTTT. This chain connects TRBV9 to TRBJ1-5; TRBD1 matches 7 bases. CDR1 is SGDLS and CDR2 is YYNGEE in the germline V gene. There are 15 residues in the CDR3. J was trimmed by 3 bases and V by 0 bases; bases with no gene match: 3.

The gene calls are TRBV15 and TRBJ2-3, with 7 bases fitting TRBD2. The CDR3 contains 14 residues. In germline, CDR1 is LNHNV, CDR2 YYDKDF (reference sequence). J lost 2 bases, V lost 11 bases, and 10 bases had no gene match. Written as DNA, the CDR3 is TGTGCCTCAAGGGCGGGGGACTCCACAGATACGCAGTATTTT. It encodes CASRAGDSTDTQYF.

The chain combines TRBV6-5 with TRBJ1-1, with TRBD1 as a possible D gene (6 bases). Looked up from germline, CDR1 is MNHEY and CDR2 is SVGAGI. Trimming left V 5 bases short and J 5 bases short, with 12 bases between. The CDR3 has 13 amino acids. The CDR3 reads CASSTGYSTEAFF. The CDR3 nucleotides read TGTGCCAGCAGTACAGGGTACTCGACTGAAGCTTTCTTT.